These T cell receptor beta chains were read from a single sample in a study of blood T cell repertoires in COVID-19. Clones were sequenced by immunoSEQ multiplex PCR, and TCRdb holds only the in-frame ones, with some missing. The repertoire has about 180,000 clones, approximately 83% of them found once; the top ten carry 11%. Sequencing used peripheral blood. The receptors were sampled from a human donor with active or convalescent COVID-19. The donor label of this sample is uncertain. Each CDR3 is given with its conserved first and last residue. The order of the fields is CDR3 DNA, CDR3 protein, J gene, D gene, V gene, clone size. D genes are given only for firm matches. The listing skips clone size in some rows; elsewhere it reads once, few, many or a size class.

cdr3_nt: TGCGCCAGCAGCTCGGGACTCCAAATAAAAGATACGCAGTATTTT
cdr3_aa: CASSSGLQIKDTQYF
j_call: TRBJ2-3
d_call: .
v_call: TRBV5-1
clone_size: .

cdr3_nt: TGTGCCAGCAGTTTGACGTTCTCGGCAGGAGAGACCCAGTACTTC
cdr3_aa: CASSLTFSAGETQYF
j_call: TRBJ2-5
d_call: .
v_call: TRBV27
clone_size: .

cdr3_nt: TGTGCCAGCAGCCCCCCACGGAGGGGCGTTTCTAATGAAAAACTGTTTTTT
cdr3_aa: CASSPPRRGVSNEKLFF
j_call: TRBJ1-4
d_call: .
v_call: TRBV7-2
clone_size: .

cdr3_nt: TGTGCCAGTAGTATTGAAGTCGCACGGAATTCACCCCTCCACTTT
cdr3_aa: CASSIEVARNSPLHF
j_call: TRBJ1-6
d_call: .
v_call: TRBV19
clone_size: .

cdr3_nt: TGTGCCATCAGGCGAGGAGACAGGGGGCATACTGGGGAGCTGTTTTTT
cdr3_aa: CAIRRGDRGHTGELFF
j_call: TRBJ2-2
d_call: TRBD1
v_call: TRBV10-3
clone_size: .

cdr3_nt: TGTGCCAGCGGTTTAGGGGCCCTGTGGAAGTACTTC
cdr3_aa: CASGLGALWKYF
j_call: TRBJ2-7
d_call: .
v_call: TRBV28
clone_size: .

cdr3_nt: TGTGCCACCAGTGAGCTAACTAGCGGGAGGACGCAGTTCTTC
cdr3_aa: CATSELTSGRTQFF
j_call: TRBJ2-1
d_call: TRBD2
v_call: TRBV24-1
clone_size: few

cdr3_nt: TGTGCCAGCAGCCGGGAAGCGGGGGCTTCCTACGAGCAGTACTTC
cdr3_aa: CASSREAGASYEQYF
j_call: TRBJ2-7
d_call: TRBD2
v_call: TRBV3-1/TRBV3-2
clone_size: .

cdr3_nt: TGTGCCAGCAGTTCCTCCGGGACAGGGTCGAGAGAGCAGTACTTC
cdr3_aa: CASSSSGTGSREQYF
j_call: TRBJ2-7
d_call: TRBD1
v_call: TRBV6-5
clone_size: .

cdr3_nt: TGTGCCAGCGGGAGACAGGGGATTTATAATTCACCCCTCCACTTT
cdr3_aa: CASGRQGIYNSPLHF
j_call: TRBJ1-6
d_call: TRBD1
v_call: TRBV2
clone_size: .

cdr3_nt: TGTGCCAGCAGCCGAGGGACAGCCGGGTGGAACATTCAGTACTTC
cdr3_aa: CASSRGTAGWNIQYF
j_call: TRBJ2-4
d_call: TRBD1
v_call: TRBV6-5
clone_size: .

cdr3_nt: TGTGCCAGCAGCGCGGGATTGAACACCGGGGAGCTGTTTTTT
cdr3_aa: CASSAGLNTGELFF
j_call: TRBJ2-2
d_call: .
v_call: TRBV9
clone_size: .

cdr3_nt: TGCGCCAGCAGCCTAGACCCGGGTAGAGGCAATCAGCCCCAGCATTTT
cdr3_aa: CASSLDPGRGNQPQHF
j_call: TRBJ1-5
d_call: .
v_call: TRBV4-1
clone_size: .

cdr3_nt: TGTGCCAGCTCACCTCCCGGGACTACGAACTACAATGAGCAGTTCTTC
cdr3_aa: CASSPPGTTNYNEQFF
j_call: TRBJ2-1
d_call: TRBD2
v_call: TRBV18
clone_size: once

cdr3_nt: TGTGCCAGCAGATTAGGCGGGGGGGAAGATACGCAGTATTTT
cdr3_aa: CASRLGGGEDTQYF
j_call: TRBJ2-3
d_call: TRBD2
v_call: TRBV11-1
clone_size: .

cdr3_nt: TGCAGCATATACCAGGGGGCCTGGGGCTACACCTTC
cdr3_aa: CSIYQGAWGYTF
j_call: TRBJ1-2
d_call: TRBD1
v_call: TRBV29-1
clone_size: .

cdr3_nt: TGTGCCAGCAGCCCCCGGGCGGGGGGGGATAACTATGGCTACACCTTC
cdr3_aa: CASSPRAGGDNYGYTF
j_call: TRBJ1-2
d_call: .
v_call: TRBV11-3
clone_size: .

cdr3_nt: TGTGCCACCAGTGATCATTCTGCTCCCAGGGGCCCTGAAGCTTTCTTT
cdr3_aa: CATSDHSAPRGPEAFF
j_call: TRBJ1-1
d_call: .
v_call: TRBV24-1
clone_size: .

cdr3_nt: TGTGCCAGCTTGACTAGCGGGAGGGGCACAGATACGCAGTATTTT
cdr3_aa: CASLTSGRGTDTQYF
j_call: TRBJ2-3
d_call: TRBD2
v_call: TRBV2
clone_size: .

cdr3_nt: TGTGCCAGCAGACCTGGCCAAGGAGCGGGACTAGAGGCCACAGATACGCAGTATTTT
cdr3_aa: CASRPGQGAGLEATDTQYF
j_call: TRBJ2-3
d_call: TRBD2
v_call: TRBV6-2/TRBV6-3
clone_size: .

cdr3_nt: TGTGCCATCAGCAGACAGGGGGACCGTAATGAAAAACTGTTTTTT
cdr3_aa: CAISRQGDRNEKLFF
j_call: TRBJ1-4
d_call: TRBD1
v_call: TRBV10-3
clone_size: .

cdr3_nt: TGTGCCAGTACCCTTCGGGGGGACGGCAGGTCTTTGCGTCAGCCCCAGCATTTT
cdr3_aa: CASTLRGDGRSLRQPQHF
j_call: TRBJ1-5
d_call: .
v_call: TRBV19
clone_size: .

cdr3_nt: TGTGCCAGCAGCCCAGGGGGTTCCAATCAGCCCCAGCATTTT
cdr3_aa: CASSPGGSNQPQHF
j_call: TRBJ1-5
d_call: TRBD1
v_call: TRBV7-9
clone_size: .

cdr3_nt: TGTGCCAGCTCACCAGGGAGTGGATATGGCTACACCTTC
cdr3_aa: CASSPGSGYGYTF
j_call: TRBJ1-2
d_call: .
v_call: TRBV18
clone_size: .